The 24 T cell receptor beta chains below were found in one sample sequenced in a study of blood T cell repertoires in COVID-19 (dated by TCRdb to about 2020). The method behind the library was the immunoSEQ multiplex PCR assay. In TCRdb, the immuneACCESS table is reduced to in-frame sequences with V and J assigned. These tables do not hold every clone; where another copy was compared, an unresolved V gene accounts for under half, and the others remain unexplained. This sample has 150,000 to 200,000 clones in its table, and 80% to 90% of those were observed once. The ten largest clonotypes hold under 2.5% of the sample. Sequencing was carried out using peripheral blood. The receptors originated from a man aged 65 to 79 with active or convalescent COVID-19.

The V call is TRBV3-1 (or the pseudogene TRBV3-2), the J call TRBJ1-4; D may be TRBD1 (6 bases). Per the germline V gene, CDR1 is LGHDT and CDR2 is YNNKEL (reference sequence). The CDR3 is made up of 15 amino acids. V was cut by 5 bases and J by 8 bases, with 18 bases left in between. The CDR3 is CASSFRDRSREKLFF. In DNA, the CDR3 is TGTGCCAGCAGCTTTCGAGACAGGTCTCGGGAAAAACTGTTTTTT.

This chain's CDR3 is CASSQGLGFYEQYF. The CDR3 DNA reads as TGTGCCAGCAGCCAGGGACTAGGATTCTACGAGCAGTACTTC. V is TRBV3-1 (or the pseudogene TRBV3-2) and J is TRBJ2-7; 8 positions match TRBD2. The CDR3 loop spans 14 amino acids. Germline loops: CDR1 LGHDT, CDR2 YNNKEL (reference sequence). V lost 3 bases to trimming and J lost 3 bases; unmatched junction nucleotides: 4.

The chain links TRBV28 to TRBJ1-2; the D gene is possibly TRBD1 (6 bases). V lost 7 bases to trimming and J lost 7 bases, with 19 bases between them. Germline V gene sequence: CDR1 MDHEN, CDR2 SYDVKM. The CDR3 totals 14 residues. CDR3 DNA sequence: TGTGCCAGCATGAAACCACAGGGAATGGGTGGCTACACCTTC. Protein: CASMKPQGMGGYTF.

The V and J genes are TRBV7-2 and TRBJ2-2; 8 bases agree with TRBD2. The V and J ends lost 6 bases and 13 bases, in that order; junction bases with no gene match: 13. Germline V gives CDR1 SGHTA, CDR2 FQGNSA. CDR3 length equals 14 residues. The CDR3 reads CASRPGGAGGRLFF. In nucleotides, the CDR3 is TGTGCCAGCAGACCCGGGGGGGCTGGGGGTCGGCTGTTTTTT.

This clone was detected only once. V and J are TRBV28 and TRBJ2-1, with 10 bases aligning to TRBD1. The CDR3 is 18 residues long. V lost 5 bases, J lost 1 base, and 11 bases stayed unmatched. Germline-derived CDR1 and CDR2 are MDHEN and SYDVKM. The CDR3 reads CASSTTGTGVLSYNEQFF. The CDR3, as DNA: TGTGCCAGCAGTACAACCGGGACAGGGGTTCTTTCCTACAATGAGCAGTTCTTC. The variable domain in full, with the rest retrieved from reference TRBV28 and TRBJ2-1, is DVKVTQSSRYLVKRTGEKVFLECVQDMDHENMFWYRQDPGLGLRLIYFSYDVKMKEKGDIPEGYSVSREKKERFSLILESASTNQTSMYLCASSTTGTGVLSYNEQFFGPGTRLTVL.

This clone was seen once. The rearrangement joins TRBV5-1 to TRBJ2-4; D is unresolved. This CDR3 is built from 12 residues. Trimming left V 7 bases short and J 6 bases short, with 11 bases between. Germline CDR1 and CDR2: SGHRS and YFSETQ. This CDR3 is CASWAHRNIQYF. CDR3 in DNA: TGCGCCAGCTGGGCCCATAGAAACATTCAGTACTTC.

The chain combines TRBV19 with TRBJ2-4; 7 bases are a match to TRBD1. V trimming: 8 bases; J trimming: 7 bases; junction bases outside the gene matches: 5. CDR1 is LNHDA and CDR2 is SQIVND in the germline V gene (reference sequence). The CDR3 is 12 amino acids. Here the CDR3 reads CASRRDSNIQYF. The CDR3 nucleotides read TGTGCCAGTCGAAGGGACAGTAACATTCAGTACTTC. Together with reference TRBV19 and TRBJ2-4, the CDR3 gives the full variable domain: DGGITQSPKYLFRKEGQNVTLSCEQNLNHDAMYWYRQDPGQGLRLIYYSQIVNDFQKGDIAEGYSVSREKKESFPLTVTSAQKNPTAFYLCASRRDSNIQYFGAGTRLSVL.

This clone was detected only a few times. The chain carries TRBV13 and TRBJ2-1, with 10 bases fitting TRBD2. V gave up 5 bases and J gave up 1 base; unmatched junction bases: 8. CDR1 and CDR2 from the germline V gene are PRHDT and FYEKMQ (reference sequence). The length of the CDR3 is 17 residues. In nucleotides, the CDR3 is TGTGCCAGCAGCCTAACTCCGGGACTAGCGTCCTACAATGAGCAGTTCTTC. Protein sequence: CASSLTPGLASYNEQFF.

The chain is built from TRBV9 and TRBJ2-7; D may be TRBD1 (6 bases). CDR3 length: 14 residues. Trimming left V 3 bases short and J 6 bases short, with 16 bases between. Germline values: CDR1 SGDLS, CDR2 YYNGEE. Here the CDR3 reads CASSATNRVSEQYF. In nucleotides, the CDR3 is TGTGCCAGCAGCGCCACGAACAGGGTCTCCGAGCAGTACTTC.

The genes are TRBV14 and TRBJ2-7; possibly TRBD1 for D (6 bases). V lost 4 bases and J 4 bases, leaving 14 bases between the germline ends. The CDR3 runs 14 residues. Germline CDR1 is SGHDN and CDR2 is FVKESK. The CDR3 here is CASSRFRGGYEQYF. The CDR3 bases are TGTGCCAGCAGCCGGTTCAGAGGGGGATACGAGCAGTACTTC.

The chain links TRBV30 to TRBJ2-7; TRBD1 matches 10 bases. Germline trimming cut 3 bases from V and 3 bases from J; bases unmatched to any gene: 8. The germline gives CDR1 GTSNPN, CDR2 SVGIG (reference sequence). The CDR3 covers 15 residues. The chain's CDR3 is CAWRPTGQGNYEQYF. Here the CDR3 DNA reads TGTGCCTGGAGGCCCACGGGACAGGGGAACTACGAGCAGTACTTC.

In this sample, this clone turned up once. The rearrangement joins TRBV14 to TRBJ2-1; a weak D match, TRBD1 (5 bases). CDR1 is SGHDN and CDR2 is FVKESK in the germline V gene. The V end was cut by 4 bases, the J end by 12 bases, with 19 bases between. CDR3 size: 14 residues. As DNA, the CDR3 is TGTGCCAGCAGCCCGATGGAGAGGACACAAACGCAGTTCTTC. Encoded protein: CASSPMERTQTQFF.

V is TRBV11-3 and J is TRBJ2-7; the D gene is possibly TRBD1 (6 bases). The V gene's germline CDR1 is SGHNT and CDR2 YENEEA. CDR3 length: 12 amino acids. Trimming left V 4 bases short and J 6 bases short, with 10 bases between. In DNA form, the CDR3 reads TGTGCCAGCAGCTCGGACAGAGGCGAGCAGTACTTC. It specifies CASSSDRGEQYF.

As for this clone: At one end the junction does not follow the germline gene, possibly because of a read error. This chain links TRBV29-1 with TRBJ1-1; weak D call: TRBD1 (6 bases). The germline V gene encodes CDR1 SQVTM and CDR2 ANQGSEA. This CDR3 contains 14 residues. The CDR3 sequence: CSAETQGESTEAFF. The DNA of the CDR3 is TGCAGCGCTGAAACACAGGGTGAGAGCACTGAAGCTTTCTTT.

CDR3 amino acids: CASSSRSFRGKTTTQETQYF. The CDR3 region has the DNA TGTGCCAGCAGCTCCCGCTCCTTCCGGGGGAAAACGACAACCCAAGAGACCCAGTACTTC. The chain joins TRBV3-1 (or the pseudogene TRBV3-2) to TRBJ2-5; a possible D gene is TRBD2 (6 bases). V gave up 5 bases and J gave up 1 base, with 29 bases separating them. The CDR3 totals 20 residues. CDR1 LGHDT and CDR2 YNNKEL come from the germline V gene (reference sequence).

The chain recombines TRBV28 with TRBJ2-1, with 9 nucleotides matching TRBD1. The CDR3 length is 14 residues. V shed 5 bases and J 7 bases; nucleotides not matched to a gene: 6. Germline V gene lookup returns CDR1 MDHEN and CDR2 SYDVKM. CDR3 coding DNA: TGTGCCAGCAGTGCGAACAGGGGGCGAAATGAGCAGTTCTTC. This sequence encodes CASSANRGRNEQFF.

This sequence joins TRBV7-6 and TRBJ2-2; TRBD2 is a possible D gene (6 bases). V was pared by 5 bases and J by 6 bases, with 22 bases between. The length of the CDR3 is 17 residues. Germline values: CDR1 SGHVS, CDR2 FNYEAQ. CDR3 amino acids: CASSPAGMAGGAGELFF. In DNA form, the CDR3 reads TGTGCCAGCAGCCCCGCCGGGATGGCAGGCGGGGCCGGGGAGCTGTTTTTT.

V and J are TRBV3-1 (or the pseudogene TRBV3-2) and TRBJ1-1; D perhaps matches TRBD1 (5 bases). CDR1 and CDR2 (germline): LGHDT, YNNKEL (reference sequence). V was trimmed by 1 base and J by 4 bases, leaving 19 bases between them. The CDR3 runs to 17 residues. The DNA for the CDR3 is TGTGCCAGCAGCCAAGGAGGAATCGGGTCTCAGGGCACTGAAGCTTTCTTT. Protein product: CASSQGGIGSQGTEAFF.

The rearrangement uses TRBV6-5 and TRBJ1-4; D might be TRBD1 (6 bases). Per the germline V gene, CDR1 is MNHEY and CDR2 is SVGAGI. The CDR3 totals 15 residues. Trimming removed 7 bases at V and 3 bases at J, with 15 bases between. CDR3 sequence (DNA): TGTGCCAGCATGTCCTTGGACAGCCCTAATGAAAAACTGTTTTTT. Residues: CASMSLDSPNEKLFF.

V and J are TRBV6-5 and TRBJ1-6; 7 nucleotides align to TRBD1. The CDR3 has 15 amino acids. Germline lookup yields CDR1 MNHEY and CDR2 SVGAGI. Trimming removed 0 bases from V and 5 bases from J; junction bases left unmatched: 1. The CDR3 nucleotides are TGTGCCAGCAGTTACTCGGGGACAGATAATTCACCCCTCCACTTT. As protein: CASSYSGTDNSPLHF.

The chain is built from TRBV27 and TRBJ1-1, with D possibly being TRBD1 (5 bases). V lost 5 bases and J lost 3, with 13 bases in between. CDR1 is MNHEY, CDR2 SMNVEV, per germline (reference sequence). CDR3 length: 14 amino acids. The chain's CDR3 is CASSIGHPYTEAFF. The CDR3 nucleotides read TGTGCCAGCAGTATTGGACATCCTTACACTGAAGCTTTCTTT.

This chain uses TRBV19 with TRBJ1-5; maybe TRBD1 (5 bases). CDR1 is LNHDA and CDR2 is SQIVND in the germline V gene (reference sequence). The germline V and J ends were trimmed by 5 bases and 7 bases, with 18 bases remaining between them. The CDR3 spans 15 residues. DNA of the CDR3: TGTGCCAGTAGTTCGCTACCCCAGGGCCCACAGCCCCAGCATTTT. Encoded protein: CASSSLPQGPQPQHF.

The rearrangement joins TRBV2 to TRBJ1-1, with a weak D call TRBD1 (6 bases). Germline CDR1 reads SNHLY; CDR2 reads FYNNEI. The CDR3 contains 14 residues. V was shortened by 6 bases and J by 3 bases, with 14 bases between the two germline ends. This chain's CDR3 is CASSKGAGDTEAFF. CDR3 DNA sequence: TGTGCCAGCAGCAAAGGGGCAGGGGACACTGAAGCTTTCTTT.

The gene calls are TRBV16 and TRBJ1-2; possible D gene TRBD1, 6 bases. This CDR3 comprises 16 residues. Germline-derived CDR1 and CDR2 are KGHSY and FQNENV. Between the trimmed V and J ends, which lost 0 bases and 4 bases, there was a span of 15 bases. For the CDR3, the DNA is TGTGCCAGCAGCCAATCGGGGCAGGGGTTTATCTATGGCTACACCTTC. Amino acid sequence: CASSQSGQGFIYGYTF.